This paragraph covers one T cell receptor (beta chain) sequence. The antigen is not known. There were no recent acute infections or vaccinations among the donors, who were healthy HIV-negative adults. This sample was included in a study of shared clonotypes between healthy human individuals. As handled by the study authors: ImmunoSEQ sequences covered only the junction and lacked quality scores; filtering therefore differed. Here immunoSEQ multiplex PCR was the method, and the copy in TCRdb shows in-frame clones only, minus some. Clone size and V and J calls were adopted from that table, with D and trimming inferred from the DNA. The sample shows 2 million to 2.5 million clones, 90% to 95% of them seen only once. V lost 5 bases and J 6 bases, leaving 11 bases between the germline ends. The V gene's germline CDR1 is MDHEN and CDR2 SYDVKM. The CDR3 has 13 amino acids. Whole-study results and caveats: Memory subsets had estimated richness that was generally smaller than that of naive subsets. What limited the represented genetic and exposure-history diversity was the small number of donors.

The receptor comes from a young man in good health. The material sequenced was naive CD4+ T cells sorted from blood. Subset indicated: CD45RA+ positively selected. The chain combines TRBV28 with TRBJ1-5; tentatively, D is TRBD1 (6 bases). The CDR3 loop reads CASSPRGGQPQHF. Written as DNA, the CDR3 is TGTGCCAGCAGTCCCAGGGGCGGTCAGCCCCAGCATTTT.